The TCR beta chain under discussion was sequenced for a study of cytotoxic CD8 clonotypes in ibrutinib-treated CLL. Whole-study context: There were, on average, roughly 260,000 productive templates and 90,000 to 95,000 productive rearrangements per sample.

Trimming left V 7 bases short and J 0 bases short, with 9 bases between. The CDR3 runs to 13 residues. Germline CDR1 and CDR2: MDHEN and SYDVKM. Sequencing used immunoSEQ multiplex PCR; TCRdb keeps in-frame clones, though not all of them. The data hold approximately 170,000 clones, with around nine tenths observed a single time. Points on this clone: The antigen remains undetermined.

Findings and caveats of the study: Shared public clonotypes were rare, and on treatment they either got smaller or stayed the same. Patients showed higher baseline clonality than age-matched healthy donors, and it tracked circulating CD8+ T-cell counts. Ibrutinib response saw clonality rise, and progression saw it return toward baseline.

This TCR derives from a human donor with chronic lymphocytic leukemia. Sequenced material: PBMCs, taken at disease progression, from a patient treated with ibrutinib. The V gene is TRBV28, the J gene TRBJ1-2; D is undetermined. The CDR3 loop is CASTHETNYGYTF. DNA for the CDR3: TGTGCCAGCACCCACGAGACTAACTATGGCTACACCTTC.